Listed below are T cell receptor beta chains from one sample, sequenced in a study of shared clonotypes between healthy human individuals. Using immunoSEQ multiplex PCR, the repertoire was profiled, and TCRdb retains in-frame clones only, with some absent. The repertoire has approximately 980,000 clones, over 75% of them found once; the top ten carry approximately 1.5%. Sequences were obtained from memory CD4+ T cells sorted from blood. Receptors were obtained from a young man in good health. CDR3s include the opening cysteine and the closing phenylalanine or tryptophan. The order of the fields is CDR3 DNA, CDR3 protein, J gene, D gene, V gene, clone size. The D gene is left open where the match is weak. Where a row states a size, it is once, few, many or the class of an expanded clone; other rows omit it.

CDR3 DNA: TGTGCCAGCAGTTTATTCGGACAGTTCCAGCGGGAGCAGTACTTC
CDR3 protein: CASSLFGQFQREQYF
J gene: TRBJ2-7
D gene: .
V gene: TRBV27
clone size: .

CDR3 DNA: TGTGCCAGCTCACCTGGGACTAGCGGATACAATGAGCAGTTCTTC
CDR3 protein: CASSPGTSGYNEQFF
J gene: TRBJ2-1
D gene: TRBD2
V gene: TRBV18
clone size: few

CDR3 DNA: TGTGCCAGCAGTCCCCTGGGGGGCGCGGGAGGTTACTACGAGCAGTACTTC
CDR3 protein: CASSPLGGAGGYYEQYF
J gene: TRBJ2-7
D gene: TRBD2
V gene: TRBV27
clone size: .

CDR3 DNA: TGTGCCAGCAGGGGGTCGACAGGGTCTAATGAAAAACTGTTTTTT
CDR3 protein: CASRGSTGSNEKLFF
J gene: TRBJ1-4
D gene: TRBD1
V gene: TRBV6-5
clone size: once

CDR3 DNA: TGCAGTGCTCCGAAAGTCGGTCGGGCTTTCTTT
CDR3 protein: CSAPKVGRAFF
J gene: TRBJ1-1
D gene: .
V gene: TRBV20-1
clone size: .

CDR3 DNA: TGCGCCAGCAGCTTGCAATTCACAGATACGCAGTATTTT
CDR3 protein: CASSLQFTDTQYF
J gene: TRBJ2-3
D gene: .
V gene: TRBV5-1
clone size: .

CDR3 DNA: TGTGCCTGGAGTGTGGGGGGGCGCAATCAGCCCCAGCATTTT
CDR3 protein: CAWSVGGRNQPQHF
J gene: TRBJ1-5
D gene: .
V gene: TRBV30
clone size: .

CDR3 DNA: TGTGCCAGCAGCGTAGCGGCCAACGCGAACACCGGGGAGCTGTTTTTT
CDR3 protein: CASSVAANANTGELFF
J gene: TRBJ2-2
D gene: .
V gene: TRBV9
clone size: few

CDR3 DNA: TGTGCCAGTAGCATAGCCGGGACAAAGAAATACGAGCAGTACTTC
CDR3 protein: CASSIAGTKKYEQYF
J gene: TRBJ2-7
D gene: .
V gene: TRBV19
clone size: .

CDR3 DNA: TGTGCCAGCTCCCCCTTACAGGGGGGAGCCTACAATGAGCAGTTCTTC
CDR3 protein: CASSPLQGGAYNEQFF
J gene: TRBJ2-1
D gene: TRBD1
V gene: TRBV18
clone size: .

CDR3 DNA: TGTGCCAGTAGTTCCTTGGACAGCCTTGAAAAACTGTTTTTT
CDR3 protein: CASSSLDSLEKLFF
J gene: TRBJ1-4
D gene: .
V gene: TRBV19
clone size: few

CDR3 DNA: TGTGCCAGCAGCTCCAACGCGCTCTCAACGGGTTTTGGCTACACCTTC
CDR3 protein: CASSSNALSTGFGYTF
J gene: TRBJ1-2
D gene: .
V gene: TRBV7-9
clone size: many

CDR3 DNA: TGTGCCAGCAGTTTAAGACTATCGGCGGGGTTCAGTAACGAGCAGTACTTC
CDR3 protein: CASSLRLSAGFSNEQYF
J gene: TRBJ2-7
D gene: .
V gene: TRBV27
clone size: .

CDR3 DNA: TGTGCCAGCAACTTTCAAAGAGGGGCCCTAAGGGAGCAGTACTTC
CDR3 protein: CASNFQRGALREQYF
J gene: TRBJ2-7
D gene: .
V gene: TRBV6-6
clone size: .

CDR3 DNA: TGTGCCAGTAGTATTGGGACAGCAAACCAAGAGACCCAGTACTTC
CDR3 protein: CASSIGTANQETQYF
J gene: TRBJ2-5
D gene: TRBD1
V gene: TRBV19
clone size: .

CDR3 DNA: TGTGCCAGCAGCTTTGCTCGGGCCTTTGATTCACCCCTCCACTTT
CDR3 protein: CASSFARAFDSPLHF
J gene: TRBJ1-6
D gene: .
V gene: TRBV7-9
clone size: once

CDR3 DNA: TGTGCCACCAGCAGAGATTCATATGAGACCCAGTACTTC
CDR3 protein: CATSRDSYETQYF
J gene: TRBJ2-5
D gene: .
V gene: TRBV15
clone size: few

CDR3 DNA: TGCGCCAGCAGCCAAGATTGGGGGGGCAGGGAGCCCCAGCATTTT
CDR3 protein: CASSQDWGGREPQHF
J gene: TRBJ1-5
D gene: .
V gene: TRBV4-3
clone size: few

CDR3 DNA: TGTGCCAGCAGCCCTGGACTAGCGGGAAGGATTAATGAGCAGTTCTTC
CDR3 protein: CASSPGLAGRINEQFF
J gene: TRBJ2-1
D gene: TRBD2
V gene: TRBV5-4
clone size: .

CDR3 DNA: TGTGCCAGCAGCGTAGTCGGGGGCACAGATACGCAGTATTTT
CDR3 protein: CASSVVGGTDTQYF
J gene: TRBJ2-3
D gene: .
V gene: TRBV9
clone size: .

CDR3 DNA: TGTGCCAGCAGCCAATGGGGGGCCCCGAGTCGGCTCGAGCAGTACTTC
CDR3 protein: CASSQWGAPSRLEQYF
J gene: TRBJ2-7
D gene: .
V gene: TRBV13
clone size: .

CDR3 DNA: TGTGCCAGCAGCATCACCTCATCTGGGTCCTACGAGCAGTACTTC
CDR3 protein: CASSITSSGSYEQYF
J gene: TRBJ2-7
D gene: .
V gene: TRBV21-1
clone size: few

CDR3 DNA: TGTGCCAGCAGCCAACGATTTCAGGCGCCCGGGGAGACCCAGTACTTC
CDR3 protein: CASSQRFQAPGETQYF
J gene: TRBJ2-5
D gene: .
V gene: TRBV14
clone size: .

CDR3 DNA: TGTGCCAGCAGTCCCCCAGGTAGCTTTAGTTACGAGCAGTACTTC
CDR3 protein: CASSPPGSFSYEQYF
J gene: TRBJ2-7
D gene: .
V gene: TRBV6-6
clone size: .

CDR3 DNA: TGTGCCAGCAGCAAAGCGACGACAGTAACCATGAACACTGAAGCTTTCTTT
CDR3 protein: CASSKATTVTMNTEAFF
J gene: TRBJ1-1
D gene: .
V gene: TRBV21-1
clone size: .

CDR3 DNA: TGTGCCAGCAGCTCCGGGACAGCGTCCTCCTACGAGCAGTACTTC
CDR3 protein: CASSSGTASSYEQYF
J gene: TRBJ2-7
D gene: TRBD1
V gene: TRBV6-6
clone size: .